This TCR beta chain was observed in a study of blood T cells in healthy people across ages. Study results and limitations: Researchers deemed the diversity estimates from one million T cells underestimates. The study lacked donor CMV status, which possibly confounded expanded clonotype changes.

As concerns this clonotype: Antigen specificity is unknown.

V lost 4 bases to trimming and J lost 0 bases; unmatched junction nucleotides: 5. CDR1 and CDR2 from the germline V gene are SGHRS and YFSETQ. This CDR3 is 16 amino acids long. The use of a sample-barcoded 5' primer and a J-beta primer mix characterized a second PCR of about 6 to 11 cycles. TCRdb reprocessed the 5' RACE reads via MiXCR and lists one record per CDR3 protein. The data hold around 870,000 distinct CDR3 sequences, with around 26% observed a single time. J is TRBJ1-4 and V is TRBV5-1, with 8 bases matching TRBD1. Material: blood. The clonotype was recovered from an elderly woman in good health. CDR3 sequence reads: CASSRTGNPTNEKLFF. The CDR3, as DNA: TGCGCCAGCAGCCGGACAGGGAACCCAACTAATGAAAAACTGTTTTTT.